This T cell receptor beta chain was sequenced for a study of blood T cell repertoires in COVID-19. In the study overall: COVID-19 samples, acute and convalescent, were from the United States, Italy and Spain. Sources were T cells, B-cell-depleted T cells, or PBMCs; the material itself was cDNA or gDNA.

In the original analysis: Amplifying reference gene primers gave estimates of nucleated cell counts. Sequencing was performed with immunoSEQ multiplex PCR; in TCRdb, only in-frame clones are kept and a portion is missing. The DNA gave D and trimming, while V, J and clone size come from that table. Among fewer than 40,000 clones listed, more than 70% were seen once. This clone has only one observation. Trimming cost V 0 bases and J 4 bases, with 15 bases left between them. The CDR3 length is 16 residues. CDR1 is SGHKS and CDR2 is YYEKEE in the germline V gene (reference sequence). V usage is TRBV5-5 and J usage is TRBJ2-3, with TRBD2 as a possible D gene (6 bases). This clonotype was obtained from a man between 65 and 85 years old with active COVID-19. The specimen was peripheral blood. CDR3 loop: CASSLGDLAIPDTQYF. In nucleotides, the CDR3 is TGTGCCAGCAGCTTGGGGGACCTAGCGATTCCAGATACGCAGTATTTT.